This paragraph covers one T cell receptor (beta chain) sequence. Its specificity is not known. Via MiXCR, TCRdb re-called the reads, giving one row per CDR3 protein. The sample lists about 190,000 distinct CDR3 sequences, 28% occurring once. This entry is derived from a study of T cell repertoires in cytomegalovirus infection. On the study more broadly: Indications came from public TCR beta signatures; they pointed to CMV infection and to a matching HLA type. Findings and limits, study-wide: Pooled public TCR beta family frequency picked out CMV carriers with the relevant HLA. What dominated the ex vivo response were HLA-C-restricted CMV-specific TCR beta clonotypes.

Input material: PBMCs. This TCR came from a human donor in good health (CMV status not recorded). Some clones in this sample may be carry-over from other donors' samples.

CDR3 in DNA: TGTGCCAGCAGCGCCCCAACTATGCACGAGCAGTACTTC. Its protein product is CASSAPTMHEQYF. The chain recombines TRBV7-8 with TRBJ2-7; D is uncertain. The CDR3 spans 13 residues. Looked up from germline, CDR1 is SGHVS and CDR2 is FQNEAQ. The V and J ends lost 5 bases and 5 bases respectively, with 13 bases between them.